This T cell receptor (beta chain) was obtained from a study of cytomegalovirus exposure and HLA in healthy donors. A note on this clone: As yet, its antigen is unknown.

Generated by immunoSEQ multiplex PCR, the TCRdb table keeps only in-frame clones and is missing some. The table has about 160,000 clones, about 85% seen once. The CDR3 runs to 15 residues. Germline V CDR1 and CDR2: LGHNA, YSLEER. V shed 6 bases, J shed 2 bases, and the junction held 5 bases outside the gene matches. The study's findings and limits: Published work reported that the classifier diagnosed cytomegalovirus status with high specificity and sensitivity.

This TCR derives from a man aged 30-40 years in good health and CMV-seropositive. The rearrangement joins TRBV4-3 to TRBJ2-3; TRBD2 aligns across 10 bases. Input material: PBMCs. The CDR3 is CASRLGTSVTDTQYF. DNA for the CDR3: TGCGCCAGCAGGCTAGGGACTAGCGTCACAGATACGCAGTATTTT.